The 19 T cell receptor beta chains below all came from one sample that was sequenced in a study of cytomegalovirus exposure and HLA in healthy donors. PCR was performed using 60 Vbeta and 13 Jbeta primers. Clones were sequenced by immunoSEQ multiplex PCR, and TCRdb holds only the in-frame ones, with some missing. The data hold roughly 97,000 clones, with over 60% observed a single time. Sequenced material: PBMCs. The receptors originated from a woman under 30 in good health and CMV-seropositive.

There are a few counts of this clone. The rearrangement joins TRBV5-1 to TRBJ1-4; the match to TRBD1 covers 9 bases. The germline V gene encodes CDR1 SGHRS and CDR2 YFSETQ. Unmatched junction bases numbered 7, after V lost 0 bases and J lost 1 base. This CDR3 has 18 residues. The CDR3 DNA reads as TGCGCCAGCAGCTTGGCCCCGGGACAGGGTTTAACTAATGAAAAACTGTTTTTT. Translated: CASSLAPGQGLTNEKLFF.

Of note for this clone: No conserved phenylalanine or tryptophan is present at the end of the CDR3, so a read error is the likely explanation. It is unclear where the CDR3 begins or ends on the DNA, so no DNA is shown, and the CDR3 is as TCRdb lists it. The chain has TRBV6-1 and TRBJ1-2. The CDR3 is 13 amino acids in total, end residues counted. Germline CDR1 and CDR2: MNHNS and SASEGT. The CDR3 protein is CASSETPGSGYTV.

This rearrangement joins TRBV10-3 to TRBJ1-1; TRBD1 might be the D (5 bases). CDR1 is ENHRY and CDR2 is SYGVKD in the germline V gene. With 4 bases removed from V and 0 bases from J, the gap between germline ends came to 15 bases. The CDR3 is made up of 16 amino acids. CDR3 bases: TGTGCCATCAGTGGGTCGATAGGGGAACTGAACACTGAAGCTTTCTTT. Its protein product is CAISGSIGELNTEAFF.

This chain links TRBV25-1 with TRBJ1-2, with TRBD1 identical over 7 bases. Germline V gene sequence: CDR1 MGHDK, CDR2 SYGVNS. This CDR3 contains 12 residues. Germline trimming cut 8 bases from V and 4 bases from J; bases unmatched to any gene: 4. CDR3 in DNA: TGTGCCAGCGGTGGGACAGCCTATGGCTACACCTTC. Amino acids: CASGGTAYGYTF.

The genes are TRBV6-5 and TRBJ1-2; 8 bases are a match to TRBD1. The CDR3 spans 14 residues. Germline V gene data show CDR1 as MNHEY and CDR2 as SVGAGI. The V and J ends lost 7 bases and 2 bases, in that order; junction bases with no gene match: 6. CDR3 region: CASTRQGSNYGYTF. CDR3 in DNA: TGTGCCAGCACCAGACAGGGGTCGAACTATGGCTACACCTTC.

V usage is TRBV7-9 and J usage is TRBJ2-1; the D gene is possibly TRBD2 (6 bases). The germline V gene encodes CDR1 SEHNR and CDR2 FQNEAQ (reference sequence). V dropped 1 base and J dropped 2 bases, with 15 bases sitting between them. This CDR3 region has 17 residues. The CDR3 region is CASSLDRGGAPYNEQFF. The CDR3 bases are TGTGCCAGCAGCTTAGATCGTGGCGGGGCCCCCTACAATGAGCAGTTCTTC. Together with reference TRBV7-9 and TRBJ2-1, the CDR3 gives the full variable domain: DTGVSQNPRHKITKRGQNVTFRCDPISEHNRLYWYRQTLGQGPEFLTYFQNEAQLEKSRLLSDRFSAERPKGSFSTLEIQRTEQGDSAMYLCASSLDRGGAPYNEQFFGPGTRLTVL.

The chain links TRBV29-1 to TRBJ2-2; 8 bases map to TRBD1. Per the germline V gene, CDR1 is SQVTM and CDR2 is ANQGSEA. V was pared by 6 bases and J by 4 bases, with 4 bases of the junction left unmatched. This CDR3 comprises 13 residues. CDR3 region: CSVRDRGTGELFF. CDR3 bases: TGCAGCGTCCGTGACAGGGGCACCGGGGAGCTGTTTTTT.

The chain employs TRBV10-2 and TRBJ1-5; TRBD1 is a possible D gene (5 bases). The CDR3 totals 15 residues. Deletions cut 6 bases from V and 0 bases from J, with 12 bases between. The V gene's germline CDR1 is WSHSY and CDR2 SAAADI. For the CDR3, the DNA is TGCGCCAGCAGAGCACAGGAGTATAGCAATCAGCCCCAGCATTTT. Translated, it gives CASRAQEYSNQPQHF.

A few counts support this clone. V usage is TRBV5-1 and J usage is TRBJ1-6, with 7 bases lining up with TRBD1. This CDR3 is built from 15 residues. CDR1 and CDR2 from the germline V gene are SGHRS and YFSETQ. Trimming removed 0 bases from V and 7 bases from J; junction bases left unmatched: 4. In DNA, the CDR3 is TGCGCCAGCAGCTTGGCAGGGACAGAGAATTCACCCCTCCACTTT. Translation: CASSLAGTENSPLHF.

The J gene is TRBJ2-5, the V gene TRBV5-1; D is uncertain. CDR3 length: 15 residues. The V gene lost 2 bases and the J gene lost 0 bases, with 11 bases spanning the gap. CDR1 and CDR2 (germline): SGHRS, YFSETQ. The CDR3 is CASSFGFGNQETQYF. CDR3 bases: TGCGCCAGCAGCTTCGGGTTTGGCAACCAAGAGACCCAGTACTTC. The full variable domain, rest sourced from reference TRBV5-1 and TRBJ2-5, is KAGVTQTPRYLIKTRGQQVTLSCSPISGHRSVSWYQQTPGQGLQFLFEYFSETQRNKGNFPGRFSGRQFSNSRSEMNVSTLELGDSALYLCASSFGFGNQETQYFGPGTRLLVL.

This chain uses TRBV11-2 with TRBJ1-5; 8 bases agree with TRBD1. This CDR3 spans 15 amino acids. The V gene's germline CDR1 is SGHAT and CDR2 FQNNGV. The junction had 5 bases not matched to a gene; V was cut back by 3 bases and J by 4 bases. CDR3 region: CASSLDTGGNQPQHF. DNA for the CDR3: TGTGCCAGCAGCTTGGACACAGGGGGGAATCAGCCCCAGCATTTT.

This clone was picked up a small number of times. J is TRBJ2-7 and V is TRBV12-2; no DNA check was done on the table's D call, TRBD1. TRBV12-2 is tagged as a pseudogene. This CDR3 comprises 14 residues. For the CDR3, the DNA is TGTGCAAGTCGCTTCTCGCTTCAGGGGGCTCCCACTAACTTC. This translates into CASRFSLQGAPTNF.

In its sample, this clone was seen a few times. The chain carries TRBV5-1 and TRBJ2-1; 11 positions match TRBD2. The CDR3 is 16 residues long. Germline V gene data show CDR1 as SGHRS and CDR2 as YFSETQ. Germline trimming cut 4 bases from V and 8 bases from J; bases unmatched to any gene: 11. In DNA, the CDR3 is TGCGCCAGCAGCCCGTTAACTAGCGGGAGTGACTATGAGCAGTTCTTC. Its translation: CASSPLTSGSDYEQFF.

The chain couples TRBV6-5 to TRBJ1-2, with unresolved D. The CDR3 spans 14 residues. Germline V gene sequence: CDR1 MNHEY, CDR2 SVGAGI. With 1 base removed from V and 4 bases from J, the gap between germline ends came to 10 bases. CDR3 nucleotide sequence: TGTGCCAGCAGTTACTGGGAGGGAAGCTATGGCTACACCTTC. This sequence encodes CASSYWEGSYGYTF.

This chain joins TRBV5-1 and TRBJ2-3; 10 bases agree with TRBD2. V dropped 0 bases and J dropped 5; count of bases not matched to a gene: 6. This CDR3 spans 16 amino acids. Germline-derived CDR1 and CDR2 are SGHRS and YFSETQ. The DNA of the CDR3 is TGCGCCAGCAGCTTGGGGCTAGCGGGAGAACAAGATACGCAGTATTTT. As protein: CASSLGLAGEQDTQYF.

The V gene is TRBV5-1, the J gene TRBJ2-7, with 9 bases that match TRBD1. CDR1 is SGHRS and CDR2 is YFSETQ in the germline V gene. The CDR3 is 13 residues long. V shed 4 bases, J shed 6 bases, and the junction held 5 bases outside the gene matches. CDR3 region: CASSPGQGSEQYF. Here the CDR3 DNA reads TGCGCCAGCAGCCCGGGACAGGGTTCCGAGCAGTACTTC.

The chain carries TRBV7-9 and TRBJ2-1; a possible D gene is TRBD2 (6 bases). Germline V gene data show CDR1 as SEHNR and CDR2 as FQNEAQ (reference sequence). Trimming pared 0 bases from V and 12 bases from J, leaving 12 bases between. This CDR3 has 13 amino acids. The DNA of the CDR3 is TGTGCCAGCAGCTTAGCGTTACGGGAGATGCAGTTCTTC. Translating gives CASSLALREMQFF.

This chain joins TRBV11-3 and TRBJ2-3; the D is unclear. Trimming stripped 4 bases from V and 6 bases from J, with 11 bases between. The CDR3 extends over 13 amino acids. CDR1 and CDR2 (germline): SGHNT, YENEEA. The CDR3 sequence: CASSSRPGDTQYF. The CDR3 coding sequence is TGTGCCAGCAGCTCCCGACCAGGCGATACGCAGTATTTT.

The CDR3 region is CAWSAASGNIQYF. CDR3 nucleotide sequence: TGTGCCTGGAGTGCGGCTAGCGGAAACATTCAGTACTTC. The rearrangement uses TRBV30 and TRBJ2-4; TRBD2 aligns across 7 bases. The length of the CDR3 is 13 residues. Germline CDR1 is GTSNPN and CDR2 is SVGIG (reference sequence). Unmatched junction bases numbered 3, after V lost 1 base and J lost 6 bases. Supplemented by reference TRBV30 and TRBJ2-4, the full variable domain reads SQTIHQWPATLVQPVGSPLSLECTVEGTSNPNLYWYRQAAGRGLQLLFYSVGIGQISSEVPQNLSASRPQDRQFILSSKKLLLSDSGFYLCAWSAASGNIQYFGAGTRLSVL.